These 24 T cell receptor beta chains were sequenced from one sample in a study of cytomegalovirus exposure and HLA in healthy donors. PCR was performed using 60 Vbeta and 13 Jbeta primers. The table came from immunoSEQ multiplex PCR; TCRdb's copy has only in-frame clones and leaves some out. The sample has approximately 170,000 clones, about three quarters seen once; the top ten hold around 3.1%. Sequencing was carried out using PBMCs. These receptors all stem from a female donor in good health and CMV-seronegative.

This chain connects TRBV2 to TRBJ1-2, with a weak D call TRBD1 (5 bases). V was cut by 5 bases and J by 5 bases, with 15 bases left in between. The CDR3 spans 14 residues. Germline-derived CDR1 and CDR2 are SNHLY and FYNNEI. CDR3 loop: CASSLRTQRYGYTF. DNA for the CDR3: TGTGCCAGCAGTCTACGGACACAACGATATGGCTACACCTTC.

J is TRBJ2-6 and V is TRBV11-1, with TRBD1 as a possible D gene (5 bases). V was cut by 5 bases and J by 2 bases, with 7 bases left in between. The CDR3 is 14 residues long. Germline V gene sequence: CDR1 SGHAT, CDR2 FQDESV (reference sequence). CDR3 nucleotides: TGTGCCAGCAGCCCACAGGCTGGGGCCAACGTCCTGACTTTC. Translating it yields CASSPQAGANVLTF.

This clone has just one count. The chain recombines TRBV15 with TRBJ2-1; 14 bases fit TRBD2. Germline CDR1 LNHNV, CDR2 YYDKDF (reference sequence). J gave up 8 bases and V 0 bases, and 6 bases lay outside the gene matches. This CDR3 region has 17 residues. The CDR3 sequence: CATSRDIGTSGSDEQFF. The CDR3, as DNA: TGTGCCACCAGCAGAGACATTGGGACTAGCGGGAGCGATGAGCAGTTCTTC.

This chain links TRBV29-1 with TRBJ1-1, with D hard to call. CDR1 and CDR2 (germline): SQVTM, ANQGSEA. This CDR3 spans 11 amino acids. Deletions cut 5 bases from V and 7 bases from J, with 11 bases between. The CDR3 DNA sequence: TGCAGCGTTCTCCCGGGAGATGAAGCTTTCTTT. The encoded protein is CSVLPGDEAFF.

By share of the sample, this clone is medium-sized. J is TRBJ2-1 and V is TRBV5-1; D possibly corresponds to TRBD1 (6 bases). Trimming cost V 4 bases and J 10 bases, with 12 bases left between them. The CDR3 totals 12 residues. The germline V gene encodes CDR1 SGHRS and CDR2 YFSETQ. The CDR3 DNA reads TGCGCCAGCAGCCCTGCCCAGGGGGAGCAGTTCTTC. Protein: CASSPAQGEQFF. The full variable domain, completed using reference TRBV5-1 and TRBJ2-1, is KAGVTQTPRYLIKTRGQQVTLSCSPISGHRSVSWYQQTPGQGLQFLFEYFSETQRNKGNFPGRFSGRQFSNSRSEMNVSTLELGDSALYLCASSPAQGEQFFGPGTRLTVL.

The chain links TRBV6-1 to TRBJ2-2; D is ambiguous. V lost 2 bases and J lost 1, with 8 bases in between. The CDR3 has 15 amino acids. CDR1 is MNHNS and CDR2 is SASEGT in the germline V gene. The CDR3 DNA follows: TGTGCCAGCAGTGAATGGAGAGGGAACACCGGGGAGCTGTTTTTT. Its translation is CASSEWRGNTGELFF.

The chain couples TRBV5-1 to TRBJ1-1; unclear D gene. The CDR3 extends over 14 amino acids. Deletions cut 0 bases from V and 0 bases from J, with 6 bases between. Germline CDR1 is SGHRS and CDR2 is YFSETQ. In nucleotides, the CDR3 is TGCGCCAGCAGCTTGGTACAACTGAACACTGAAGCTTTCTTT. This translates into CASSLVQLNTEAFF.

The chain uses TRBV27 and TRBJ1-2; D may be TRBD1 (5 bases). CDR1 is MNHEY, CDR2 SMNVEV, per germline (reference sequence). The CDR3 consists of 13 residues. V dropped 2 bases and J dropped 4 bases, with 8 bases sitting between them. The CDR3 nucleotides are TGTGCCAGCAGTTTACAGGGTCCCTATGGCTACACCTTC. Its protein is CASSLQGPYGYTF.

The chain joins TRBV7-6 to TRBJ2-5; weak D call: TRBD2 (6 bases). The CDR3 runs 16 residues. Deletions cut 1 base from V and 7 bases from J, with 19 bases between. Germline CDR1 SGHVS, CDR2 FNYEAQ. CDR3 protein: CASSLVEGGPTTTQYF. DNA for the CDR3: TGTGCCAGCAGCTTAGTGGAGGGCGGGCCAACTACGACCCAGTACTTC.

This chain joins TRBV9 and TRBJ2-3, with 14 bases that match TRBD2. Germline V gene lookup returns CDR1 SGDLS and CDR2 YYNGEE. The CDR3 runs 17 residues. The V segment lost 0 bases and the J segment 5 bases; nucleotides outside the gene matches: 5. The CDR3 coding sequence is TGTGCCAGCAGCGTAGATGGACTAGCGGGGGGCGGAGATACGCAGTATTTT. Protein sequence: CASSVDGLAGGGDTQYF.

This rearrangement joins TRBV2 to TRBJ2-4, with 7 bases identical to TRBD1. The CDR3 consists of 15 residues. V lost 6 bases to trimming and J lost 7 bases; unmatched junction nucleotides: 12. Germline lookup yields CDR1 SNHLY and CDR2 FYNNEI. CDR3: CASSPRPGTVNIQYF. CDR3 nucleotides: TGTGCCAGCAGCCCCCGGCCGGGGACAGTTAACATTCAGTACTTC.

The genes are TRBV28 and TRBJ1-2, with a possible D match to TRBD1 (5 bases). CDR1 is MDHEN and CDR2 is SYDVKM in the germline V gene. V lost 1 base and J lost 12, with 12 bases in between. The CDR3 spans 12 residues. CDR3 sequence (DNA): TGTGCCAGCAGTTTATTGGCAGGGCCCCACACCTTC. Its translation: CASSLLAGPHTF.

The chain joins TRBV29-1 to TRBJ1-2; 9 bases fit TRBD1. J gave up 13 bases and V 3 bases, and 3 bases lay outside the gene matches. The germline gives CDR1 SQVTM, CDR2 ANQGSEA. CDR3 length equals 10 residues. CDR3 sequence reads: CSVEDRGGTF. CDR3 sequence (DNA): TGCAGCGTTGAGGACAGGGGTGGCACCTTC.

This clone was counted a few times. This rearrangement joins TRBV29-1 to TRBJ2-5; a weak D match, TRBD2 (7 bases). The CDR3 runs 14 residues. Germline values: CDR1 SQVTM, CDR2 ANQGSEA. Trimming stripped 4 bases from V and 4 bases from J, with 16 bases between. The CDR3 loop is CSVGGGQLVETQYF. In nucleotides, the CDR3 is TGCAGCGTTGGGGGGGGGCAGCTTGTAGAGACCCAGTACTTC.

The chain has TRBV5-1 and TRBJ2-5, with a weak D call TRBD1 (6 bases). Germline V CDR1 and CDR2: SGHRS, YFSETQ. CDR3 length equals 13 residues. Trimming took off 4 bases at V and 5 bases at J, with 12 bases between the two ends. For the CDR3, the DNA is TGCGCCAGCAGCCGCTGGACAGCGGAGACCCAGTACTTC. This gives the protein CASSRWTAETQYF.

The chain links TRBV20-1 to TRBJ1-1; 7 bases match TRBD1. The CDR3 runs to 11 residues. The germline gives CDR1 DFQATT, CDR2 SNEGSKA (reference sequence). V trimming: 3 bases; J trimming: 8 bases; junction bases outside the gene matches: 3. In DNA, the CDR3 is TGCAGTGCTAGGAGGGGACAGGAAGCTTTCTTT. Translating it yields CSARRGQEAFF.

The chain joins TRBV19 to TRBJ2-1; D is perhaps TRBD2 (6 bases). This CDR3 is 13 amino acids long. Germline-derived CDR1 and CDR2 are LNHDA and SQIVND (reference sequence). With 5 bases removed from V and 4 bases from J, the gap between germline ends came to 9 bases. CDR3 coding DNA: TGTGCCAGTAGTCCCGGGACTTACAATGAGCAGTTCTTC. This codes for CASSPGTYNEQFF. The whole variable domain, remainder taken from reference TRBV19 and TRBJ2-1, is DGGITQSPKYLFRKEGQNVTLSCEQNLNHDAMYWYRQDPGQGLRLIYYSQIVNDFQKGDIAEGYSVSREKKESFPLTVTSAQKNPTAFYLCASSPGTYNEQFFGPGTRLTVL.

The V call is TRBV28, the J call TRBJ2-7; D remains unclear. Per germline, CDR1 MDHEN and CDR2 SYDVKM. There are 15 residues in the CDR3. V gave up 0 bases and J gave up 0 bases, with 9 bases separating them. Here the CDR3 DNA reads TGTGCCAGCAGTTTATGGGGCAGCAGCTCCTACGAGCAGTACTTC. Translating it yields CASSLWGSSSYEQYF.

This rearrangement joins TRBV7-6 to TRBJ1-1; D may be TRBD1 (5 bases). The CDR3 has 14 residues. Trimming pared 1 base from V and 8 bases from J, leaving 14 bases between. CDR1 is SGHVS and CDR2 is FNYEAQ in the germline V gene. This CDR3 is CASSLGGVSFEAFF. CDR3 bases: TGTGCCAGCAGCTTAGGGGGGGTCAGTTTCGAAGCTTTCTTT.

This rearrangement joins TRBV28 to TRBJ1-1; 7 bases agree with TRBD1. The V and J ends lost 7 bases and 5 bases, in that order; junction bases with no gene match: 10. Per germline, CDR1 MDHEN and CDR2 SYDVKM. The CDR3 runs 14 residues. The CDR3 loop reads CASKTGQAGTEAFF. The DNA for the CDR3 is TGTGCCAGCAAAACAGGACAGGCAGGGACTGAAGCTTTCTTT.

V usage is TRBV5-1 and J usage is TRBJ2-3, with D possibly matching TRBD1 (6 bases). CDR1 and CDR2 from the germline V gene are SGHRS and YFSETQ. The ends were cut back, 0 bases at V and 2 bases at J, with 10 bases in the middle. CDR3 length: 15 amino acids. CDR3 residues: CASSLVPGVTDTQYF. The DNA of the CDR3 is TGCGCCAGCAGCTTGGTACCAGGGGTCACAGATACGCAGTATTTT.

The chain employs TRBV19 and TRBJ1-5; D not resolved. Germline V gives CDR1 LNHDA, CDR2 SQIVND (reference sequence). V was trimmed by 3 bases and J by 0 bases, leaving 9 bases between them. The CDR3 runs 15 residues. DNA for the CDR3: TGTGCCAGTAGTATTGGCAGGCGTAGCAATCAGCCCCAGCATTTT. As protein: CASSIGRRSNQPQHF.

The chain joins TRBV6-1 to TRBJ1-6; D is undetermined. Germline-derived CDR1 and CDR2 are MNHNS and SASEGT. Trimming pared 0 bases from V and 6 bases from J, leaving 6 bases between. This CDR3 has 14 amino acids. The DNA of the CDR3 is TGTGCCAGCAGTGAAGCCGGAGGTAATTCACCCCTCCACTTT. Translation gives CASSEAGGNSPLHF.

The V call is TRBV5-4, the J call TRBJ1-6; 7 nucleotides agree with TRBD1. The CDR3 extends over 14 amino acids. CDR1 is SGHNT, CDR2 YYREEE, per germline (reference sequence). With V trimmed by 5 bases and J by 8 bases, 7 bases remained unmatched. The CDR3 is CASSSDRAYSPLHF. DNA of the CDR3: TGTGCCAGCAGTTCCGACAGGGCGTATTCACCCCTCCACTTT. Looking up the rest from reference TRBV5-4 and TRBJ1-6 gives the full variable domain: ETGVTQSPTHLIKTRGQQVTLRCSSQSGHNTVSWYQQALGQGPQFIFQYYREEENGRGNFPPRFSGLQFPNYSSELNVNALELDDSALYLCASSSDRAYSPLHFGNGTRLTVT.